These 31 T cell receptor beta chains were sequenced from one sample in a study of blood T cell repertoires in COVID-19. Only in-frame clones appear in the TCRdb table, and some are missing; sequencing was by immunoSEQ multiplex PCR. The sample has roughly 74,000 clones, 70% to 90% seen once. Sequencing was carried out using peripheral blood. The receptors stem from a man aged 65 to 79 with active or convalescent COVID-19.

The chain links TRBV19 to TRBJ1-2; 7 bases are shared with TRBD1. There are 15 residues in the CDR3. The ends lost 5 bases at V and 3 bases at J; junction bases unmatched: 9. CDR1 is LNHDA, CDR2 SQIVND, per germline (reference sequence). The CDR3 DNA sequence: TGTGCCAGTAGTCTCGGCGGGACAGCACACTATGGCTACACCTTC. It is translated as CASSLGGTAHYGYTF. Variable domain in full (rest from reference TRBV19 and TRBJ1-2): DGGITQSPKYLFRKEGQNVTLSCEQNLNHDAMYWYRQDPGQGLRLIYYSQIVNDFQKGDIAEGYSVSREKKESFPLTVTSAQKNPTAFYLCASSLGGTAHYGYTFGSGTRLTVV.

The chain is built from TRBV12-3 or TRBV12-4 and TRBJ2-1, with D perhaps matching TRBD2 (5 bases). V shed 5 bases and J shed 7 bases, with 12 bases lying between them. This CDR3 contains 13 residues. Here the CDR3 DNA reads TGTGCCAGCAGTCCCACTAGGGCTAATGAGCAGTTCTTC. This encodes CASSPTRANEQFF.

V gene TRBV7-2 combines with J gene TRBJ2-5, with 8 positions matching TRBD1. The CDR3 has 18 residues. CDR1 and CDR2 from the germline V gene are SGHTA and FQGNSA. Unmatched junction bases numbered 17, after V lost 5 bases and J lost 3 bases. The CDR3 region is CASSNQGAGRRGEETQYF. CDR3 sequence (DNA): TGTGCCAGCAGCAACCAGGGGGCGGGGAGAAGAGGAGAAGAGACCCAGTACTTC.

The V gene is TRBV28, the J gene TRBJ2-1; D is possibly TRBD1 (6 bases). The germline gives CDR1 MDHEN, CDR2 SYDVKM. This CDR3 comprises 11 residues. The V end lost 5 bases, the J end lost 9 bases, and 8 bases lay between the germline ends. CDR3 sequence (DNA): TGTGCCAGCAGTCGAGGGGGTGAGCAGTTCTTC. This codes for CASSRGGEQFF.

The CDR3 spells CASSVGGSGRNEQFF. CDR3 bases: TGTGCCAGCAGCGTAGGAGGAAGCGGGAGAAATGAGCAGTTCTTC. The chain uses TRBV9 and TRBJ2-1; the match to TRBD2 covers 8 bases. Germline CDR1 reads SGDLS; CDR2 reads YYNGEE. The CDR3 covers 15 residues. Unmatched junction bases numbered 6, after V lost 0 bases and J lost 7 bases.

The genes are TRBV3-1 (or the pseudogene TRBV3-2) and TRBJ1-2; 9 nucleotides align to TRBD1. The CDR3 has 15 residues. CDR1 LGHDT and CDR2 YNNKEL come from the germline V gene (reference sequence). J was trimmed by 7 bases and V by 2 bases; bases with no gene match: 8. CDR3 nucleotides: TGTGCCAGCAGCCAATTGAGTGGGACAGGGAGTGGCTACACCTTC. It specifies CASSQLSGTGSGYTF.

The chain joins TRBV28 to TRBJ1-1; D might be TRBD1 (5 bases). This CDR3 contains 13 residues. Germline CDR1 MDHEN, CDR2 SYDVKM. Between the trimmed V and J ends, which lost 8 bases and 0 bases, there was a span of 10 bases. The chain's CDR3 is CASLRQLNTEAFF. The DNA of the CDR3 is TGTGCCAGCCTCCGACAGCTGAACACTGAAGCTTTCTTT.

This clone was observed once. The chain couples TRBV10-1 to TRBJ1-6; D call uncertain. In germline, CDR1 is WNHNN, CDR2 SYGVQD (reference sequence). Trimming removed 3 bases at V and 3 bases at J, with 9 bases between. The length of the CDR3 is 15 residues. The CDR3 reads CASSESSGYNSPLHF. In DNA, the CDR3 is TGCGCCAGCAGTGAAAGTAGCGGCTATAATTCACCCCTCCACTTT.

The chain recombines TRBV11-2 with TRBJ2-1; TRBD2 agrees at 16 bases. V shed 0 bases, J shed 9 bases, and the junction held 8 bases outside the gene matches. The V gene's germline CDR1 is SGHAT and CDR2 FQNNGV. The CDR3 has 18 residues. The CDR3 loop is CASSLDLGLAGGSGEQFF. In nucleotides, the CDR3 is TGTGCCAGCAGCTTAGATCTGGGACTAGCGGGAGGGTCTGGTGAGCAGTTCTTC.

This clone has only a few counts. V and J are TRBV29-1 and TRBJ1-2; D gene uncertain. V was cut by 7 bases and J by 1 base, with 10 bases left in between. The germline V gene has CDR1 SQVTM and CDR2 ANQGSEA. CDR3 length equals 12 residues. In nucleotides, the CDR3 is TGCAGCGCCGTCGGTGGTAACTATGGCTACACCTTC. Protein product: CSAVGGNYGYTF.

CDR3 in amino acids: CASSEAVAGRQETQYF. As DNA, the CDR3 is TGTGCCAGCAGTGAAGCGGTAGCGGGCCGGCAAGAGACCCAGTACTTC. The chain recombines TRBV2 with TRBJ2-5; 7 bases agree with TRBD2. CDR3 length: 16 residues. Germline V gene data show CDR1 as SNHLY and CDR2 as FYNNEI. Trimming took 0 bases from V and 2 from J; bases not matched to a gene: 6. Full variable domain (remainder filled in from reference TRBV2 and TRBJ2-5): EPEVTQTPSHQVTQMGQEVILRCVPISNHLYFYWYRQILGQKVEFLVSFYNNEISEKSEIFDDQFSVERPDGSNFTLKIRSTKLEDSAMYFCASSEAVAGRQETQYFGPGTRLLVL.

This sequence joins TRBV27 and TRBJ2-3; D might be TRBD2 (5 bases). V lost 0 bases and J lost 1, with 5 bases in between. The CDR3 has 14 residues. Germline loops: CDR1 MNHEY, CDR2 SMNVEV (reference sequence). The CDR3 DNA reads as TGTGCCAGCAGTTTATCGGAGGGCACAGATACGCAGTATTTT. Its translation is CASSLSEGTDTQYF.

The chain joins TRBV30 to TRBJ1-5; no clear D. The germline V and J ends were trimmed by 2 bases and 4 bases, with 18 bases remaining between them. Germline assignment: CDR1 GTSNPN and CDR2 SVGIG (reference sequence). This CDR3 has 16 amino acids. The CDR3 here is CAWSPGPGRGNQPQHF. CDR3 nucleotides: TGTGCCTGGAGTCCCGGCCCCGGGAGAGGTAATCAGCCCCAGCATTTT.

In nucleotides, the CDR3 is TGTGCCAGCTCTCACTTAGGGGCGGGAGGCTCCTACGAGCAGTACTTC. As protein: CASSHLGAGGSYEQYF. V usage is TRBV18 and J usage is TRBJ2-7; 8 positions agree with TRBD2. CDR3 length: 16 amino acids. Germline CDR1 reads KGHSH; CDR2 reads LQKENI. The V segment lost 6 bases and the J segment 0 bases; nucleotides outside the gene matches: 10.

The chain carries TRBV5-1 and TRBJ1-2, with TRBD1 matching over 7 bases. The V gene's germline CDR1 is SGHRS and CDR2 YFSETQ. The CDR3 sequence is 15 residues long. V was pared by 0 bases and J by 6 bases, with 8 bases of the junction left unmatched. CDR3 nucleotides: TGCGCCAGCAGCTTGGAGGCAGGGGGAAGGAATGGCTACACCTTC. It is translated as CASSLEAGGRNGYTF.

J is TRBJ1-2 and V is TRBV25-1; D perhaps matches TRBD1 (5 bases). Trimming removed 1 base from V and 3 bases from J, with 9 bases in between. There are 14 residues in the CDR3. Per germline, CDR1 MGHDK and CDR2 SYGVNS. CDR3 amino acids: CASSESGEDYGYTF. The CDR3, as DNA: TGTGCCAGCAGTGAATCGGGGGAGGACTATGGCTACACCTTC.

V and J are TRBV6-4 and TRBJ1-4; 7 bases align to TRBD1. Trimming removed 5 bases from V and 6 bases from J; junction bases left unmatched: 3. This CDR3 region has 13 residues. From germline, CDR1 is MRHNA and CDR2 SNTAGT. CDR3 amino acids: CASSLDRDEKLFF. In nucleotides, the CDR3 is TGTGCCAGCAGTCTCGACAGGGATGAAAAACTGTTTTTT.

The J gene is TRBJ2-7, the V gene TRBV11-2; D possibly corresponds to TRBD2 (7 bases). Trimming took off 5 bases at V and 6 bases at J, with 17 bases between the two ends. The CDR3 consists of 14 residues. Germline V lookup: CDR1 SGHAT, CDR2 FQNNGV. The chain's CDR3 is CASSPNGRGREQYF. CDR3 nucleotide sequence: TGTGCCAGCAGCCCTAACGGGCGGGGGCGCGAGCAGTACTTC.

DNA of the CDR3: TGTGCCAGCAGTTCTATCACCGGACAGAGGAACACTGAAGCTTTCTTT. It codes for CASSSITGQRNTEAFF. The J gene is TRBJ1-1, the V gene TRBV5-6, with a possible D match to TRBD1 (6 bases). This CDR3 is built from 16 residues. V lost 5 bases, J lost 1 base, and 18 bases lay in between. Germline V gene sequence: CDR1 SGHDT, CDR2 YYEEEE.

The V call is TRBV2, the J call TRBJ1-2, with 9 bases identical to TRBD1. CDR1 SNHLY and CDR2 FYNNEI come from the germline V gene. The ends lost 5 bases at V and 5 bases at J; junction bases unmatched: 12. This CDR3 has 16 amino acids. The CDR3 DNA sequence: TGTGCCAGCAGTCCCGGGACAGGGAGAGGCTCGTATGGCTACACCTTC. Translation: CASSPGTGRGSYGYTF. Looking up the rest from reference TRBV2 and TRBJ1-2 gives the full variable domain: EPEVTQTPSHQVTQMGQEVILRCVPISNHLYFYWYRQILGQKVEFLVSFYNNEISEKSEIFDDQFSVERPDGSNFTLKIRSTKLEDSAMYFCASSPGTGRGSYGYTFGSGTRLTVV.

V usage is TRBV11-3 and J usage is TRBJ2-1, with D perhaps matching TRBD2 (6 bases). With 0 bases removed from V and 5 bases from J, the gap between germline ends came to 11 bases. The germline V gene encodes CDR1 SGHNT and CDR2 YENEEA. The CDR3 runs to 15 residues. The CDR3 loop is CASSLEGREHNEQFF. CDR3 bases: TGTGCCAGCAGCTTAGAGGGGCGGGAACACAATGAGCAGTTCTTC.

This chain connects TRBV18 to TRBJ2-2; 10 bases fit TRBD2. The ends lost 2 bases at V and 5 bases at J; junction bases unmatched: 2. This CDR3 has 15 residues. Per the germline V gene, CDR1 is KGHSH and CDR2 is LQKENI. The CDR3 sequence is CASSPGLAETGELFF. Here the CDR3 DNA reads TGTGCCAGCTCACCAGGACTAGCGGAAACCGGGGAGCTGTTTTTT.

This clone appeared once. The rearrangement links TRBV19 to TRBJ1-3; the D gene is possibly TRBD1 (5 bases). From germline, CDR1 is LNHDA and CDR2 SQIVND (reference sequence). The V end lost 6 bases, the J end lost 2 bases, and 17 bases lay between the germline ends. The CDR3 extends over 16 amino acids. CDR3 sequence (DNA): TGTGCCAGTAGGCTCAGGGTACGGCAGGCTGGAAACACCATATATTTT. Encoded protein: CASRLRVRQAGNTIYF. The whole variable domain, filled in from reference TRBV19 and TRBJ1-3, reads DGGITQSPKYLFRKEGQNVTLSCEQNLNHDAMYWYRQDPGQGLRLIYYSQIVNDFQKGDIAEGYSVSREKKESFPLTVTSAQKNPTAFYLCASRLRVRQAGNTIYFGEGSWLTVV.

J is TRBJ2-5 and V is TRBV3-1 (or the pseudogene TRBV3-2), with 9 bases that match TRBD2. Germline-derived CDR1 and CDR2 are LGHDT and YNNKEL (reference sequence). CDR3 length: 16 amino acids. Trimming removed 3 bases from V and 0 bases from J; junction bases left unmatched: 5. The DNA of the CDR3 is TGTGCCAGCAGCCACTGGGAGCGGGGGGACCAAGAGACCCAGTACTTC. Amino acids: CASSHWERGDQETQYF.

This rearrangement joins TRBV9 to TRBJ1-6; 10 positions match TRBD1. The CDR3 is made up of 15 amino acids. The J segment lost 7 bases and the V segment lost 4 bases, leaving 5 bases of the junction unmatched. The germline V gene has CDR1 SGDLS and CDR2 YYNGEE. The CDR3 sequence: CASSFRGQGNSPLHF. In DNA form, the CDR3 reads TGTGCCAGCAGCTTCCGGGGACAGGGGAATTCACCCCTCCACTTT.

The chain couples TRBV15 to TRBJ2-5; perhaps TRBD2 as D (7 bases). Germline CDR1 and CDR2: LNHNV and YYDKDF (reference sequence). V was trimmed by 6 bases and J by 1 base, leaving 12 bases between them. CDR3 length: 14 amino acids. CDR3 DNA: TGTGCCACCAGTTGGGGGGGCCGCCAAGAGACCCAGTACTTC. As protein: CATSWGGRQETQYF.

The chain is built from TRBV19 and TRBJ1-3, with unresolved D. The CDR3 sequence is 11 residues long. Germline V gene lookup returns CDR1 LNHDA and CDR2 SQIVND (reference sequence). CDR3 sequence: CAAQVGNTIYF. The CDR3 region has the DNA TGTGCTGCCCAGGTTGGAAACACCATATATTTT.

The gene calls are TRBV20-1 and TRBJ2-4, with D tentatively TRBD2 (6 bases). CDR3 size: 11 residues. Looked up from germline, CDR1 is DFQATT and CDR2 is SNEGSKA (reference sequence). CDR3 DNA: TGCAGCTCTAGCGACTTAGACATTCAGTACTTC. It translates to CSSSDLDIQYF.

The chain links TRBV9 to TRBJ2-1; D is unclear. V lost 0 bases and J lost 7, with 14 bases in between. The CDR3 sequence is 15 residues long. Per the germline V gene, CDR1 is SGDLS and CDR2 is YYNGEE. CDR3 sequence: CASSVATLGRNEQFF. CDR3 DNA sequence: TGTGCCAGCAGCGTAGCCACTTTGGGCCGGAATGAGCAGTTCTTC. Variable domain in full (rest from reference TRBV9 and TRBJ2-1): DSGVTQTPKHLITATGQRVTLRCSPRSGDLSVYWYQQSLDQGLQFLIQYYNGEERAKGNILERFSAQQFPDLHSELNLSSLELGDSALYFCASSVATLGRNEQFFGPGTRLTVL.

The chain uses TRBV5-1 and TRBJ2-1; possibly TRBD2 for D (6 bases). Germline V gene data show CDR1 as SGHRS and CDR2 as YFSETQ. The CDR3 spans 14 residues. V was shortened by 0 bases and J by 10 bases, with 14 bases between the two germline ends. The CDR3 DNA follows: TGCGCCAGCAGCTTGGCCAGCCTAGCGATAGAGCAGTTCTTC. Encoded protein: CASSLASLAIEQFF. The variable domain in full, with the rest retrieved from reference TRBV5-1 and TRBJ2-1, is KAGVTQTPRYLIKTRGQQVTLSCSPISGHRSVSWYQQTPGQGLQFLFEYFSETQRNKGNFPGRFSGRQFSNSRSEMNVSTLELGDSALYLCASSLASLAIEQFFGPGTRLTVL.

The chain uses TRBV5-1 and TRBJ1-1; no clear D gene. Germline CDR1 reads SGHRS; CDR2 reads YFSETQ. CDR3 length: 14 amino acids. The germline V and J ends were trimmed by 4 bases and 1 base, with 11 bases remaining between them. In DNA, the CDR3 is TGCGCCAGCAGCCCCACACCCCAGAACACTGAAGCTTTCTTT. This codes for CASSPTPQNTEAFF.